A single sample is the source of the 26 T cell receptor beta chains below, sequenced in a study of CD8+ T cells in alopecia areata. TCR sequencing used cDNA made by reverse transcription of extracted RNA. Clones were read by immunoSEQ multiplex PCR, and TCRdb kept only the in-frame ones, dropping some. The sample shows around 180,000 clones, 60% of them seen only once. Regarding treatment: oral pan-JAK inhibitor, 5-10 mg twice daily. The sequencing used CD4+ T cells sorted from blood, collected at week 24, from a patient treated with tofacitinib. The source is a human donor with alopecia areata.

V gene TRBV4-3 combines with J gene TRBJ2-3; the D call may be TRBD1 or TRBD2 (5 bases each). CDR3 length: 16 residues. V lost 1 base, J lost 2 bases, and 13 bases lay in between. Per the germline V gene, CDR1 is LGHNA and CDR2 is YSLEER. The CDR3 loop reads CASSQGGGRNTDTQYF. The CDR3 nucleotides read TGCGCCAGCAGCCAAGGGGGCGGGCGGAACACAGATACGCAGTATTTT.

This clone has a single count. The rearrangement links TRBV9 to TRBJ2-5; weak D call: TRBD1 (5 bases). Trimming cost V 2 bases and J 0 bases, with 11 bases left between them. CDR3 length equals 15 residues. CDR1 is SGDLS, CDR2 YYNGEE, per germline. CDR3 DNA sequence: TGTGCCAGCAGCGTTCAGGGCCGAAACCAAGAGACCCAGTACTTC. Protein product: CASSVQGRNQETQYF.

V is TRBV5-1 and J is TRBJ2-2, with 7 bases matching TRBD2. Germline V lookup: CDR1 SGHRS, CDR2 YFSETQ. Trimming removed 4 bases from V and 6 bases from J; junction bases left unmatched: 12. This CDR3 is built from 16 residues. CDR3 region: CASSVGLEPVAGELFF. The CDR3 DNA follows: TGCGCCAGCAGCGTCGGACTAGAACCGGTCGCCGGGGAGCTGTTTTTT.

The chain employs TRBV29-1 and TRBJ1-1, with unresolved D. This CDR3 is 13 amino acids long. Per the germline V gene, CDR1 is SQVTM and CDR2 is ANQGSEA. The germline V and J ends were trimmed by 6 bases and 0 bases, with 11 bases remaining between them. DNA for the CDR3: TGCAGCGTGGGAAAGATAATGAACACTGAAGCTTTCTTT. Translated, it gives CSVGKIMNTEAFF.

The rearrangement uses TRBV6-1 and TRBJ2-3; TRBD2 matches 9 bases. The CDR3 covers 17 residues. V gave up 4 bases and J gave up 1 base; unmatched junction bases: 9. Germline CDR1 and CDR2: MNHNS and SASEGT. CDR3 amino acids: CASSGVGLAGGTDTQYF. The CDR3 nucleotides are TGTGCCAGCAGTGGGGTGGGGTTAGCGGGGGGCACAGATACGCAGTATTTT.

The CDR3 region has the DNA TGCAGCGTTGGGACAGGGGGTAGTACTGAAGCTTTCTTT. Protein: CSVGTGGSTEAFF. V gene TRBV29-1 combines with J gene TRBJ1-1; 10 positions match TRBD1. The germline V gene encodes CDR1 SQVTM and CDR2 ANQGSEA. CDR3 length equals 13 residues. Trimming cost V 4 bases and J 5 bases; bases outside gene matches: 4.

The V gene is TRBV12-5, the J gene TRBJ1-1; D uncertain. Trimming shortened V by 8 bases and J by 3 bases, and 7 bases separated the two germline ends. The CDR3 contains 11 residues. The germline gives CDR1 LGHNT, CDR2 FRNRAP. CDR3 protein: CASSRDTEAFF. Here the CDR3 DNA reads TGTGCTAGTTCTAGGGACACTGAAGCTTTCTTT.

This clone was counted ten times or more. The chain links TRBV6-1 to TRBJ2-1; D uncertain. Germline CDR1 and CDR2: MNHNS and SASEGT. The CDR3 runs to 15 residues. Between the trimmed V and J ends, which lost 7 bases and 5 bases, there was a span of 18 bases. CDR3 sequence reads: CASKGWRFGDNEQFF. The CDR3 bases are TGTGCCAGCAAAGGGTGGCGGTTTGGGGACAATGAGCAGTTCTTC.

This clone was counted between two and nine times. This sequence joins TRBV5-1 and TRBJ2-2, with D possibly called TRBD1 or TRBD2 (6 bases each). Trimming shortened V by 4 bases and J by 4 bases, and 14 bases separated the two germline ends. Germline lookup yields CDR1 SGHRS and CDR2 YFSETQ. The CDR3 extends over 15 amino acids. CDR3 sequence (DNA): TGCGCCAGCAGCGGAGGGGGGTTGGCCACCGGGGAGCTGTTTTTT. This codes for CASSGGGLATGELFF.

V gene TRBV6-1 combines with J gene TRBJ2-2; the D is unclear. Per germline, CDR1 MNHNS and CDR2 SASEGT. The CDR3 consists of 14 residues. Deletions cut 5 bases from V and 3 bases from J, with 10 bases between. CDR3 region: CASSYLADTGELFF. The DNA for the CDR3 is TGTGCCAGCAGTTATCTGGCAGACACCGGGGAGCTGTTTTTT.

The CDR3 is CASSSTLGEGETQYF. The CDR3, as DNA: TGTGCCAGCAGCTCCACCCTGGGGGAGGGCGAGACCCAGTACTTC. The rearrangement links TRBV9 to TRBJ2-5; 7 bases are a match to TRBD2. Germline CDR1 SGDLS, CDR2 YYNGEE. Trimming took 4 bases from V and 5 from J; bases not matched to a gene: 11. The CDR3 loop spans 15 amino acids.

The chain employs TRBV5-6 and TRBJ2-4; perhaps D is TRBD1 or TRBD2 (5 bases each). The CDR3 extends over 16 amino acids. Germline V gene data show CDR1 as SGHDT and CDR2 as YYEEEE. Trimming left V 4 bases short and J 2 bases short, with 16 bases between. CDR3 loop: CASSPGWGSSKNIQYF. The CDR3 nucleotides read TGTGCCAGCAGCCCCGGGTGGGGGTCGTCCAAAAACATTCAGTACTTC.

This clone was detected a few times. J is TRBJ1-5 and V is TRBV5-8, with D unresolved. The V end lost 4 bases, the J end lost 1 base, and 9 bases lay between the germline ends. Looked up from germline, CDR1 is SGHTS and CDR2 is YDEGEE. This CDR3 spans 14 amino acids. The CDR3 region is CASSQRQSNQPQHF. CDR3 coding DNA: TGTGCCAGCAGCCAGAGGCAGAGCAATCAGCCCCAGCATTTT.

DNA of the CDR3: TGCGCCAGCAGCGCCTGGACAGAGGGGGGCTACACCTTC. This encodes CASSAWTEGGYTF. V usage is TRBV4-3 and J usage is TRBJ1-2; D is perhaps TRBD1 (6 bases). The CDR3 is made up of 13 amino acids. V was trimmed by 5 bases and J by 8 bases, leaving 15 bases between them. CDR1 and CDR2 from the germline V gene are LGHNA and YSLEER.

This sequence joins TRBV7-2 and TRBJ1-2; no reliable D call. Trimming took 5 bases from V and 6 from J, leaving 7 bases between them. Germline V gives CDR1 SGHTA, CDR2 FQGNSA. CDR3 size: 11 residues. The chain's CDR3 is CASSRDHGYTF. CDR3 DNA sequence: TGTGCCAGCAGCCGGGATCATGGCTACACCTTC.

The genes are TRBV30 and TRBJ2-5, with TRBD2 as a possible D gene (6 bases). CDR3 length: 13 residues. Germline V gene lookup returns CDR1 GTSNPN and CDR2 SVGIG (reference sequence). Trimming took off 2 bases at V and 4 bases at J, with 11 bases between the two ends. The DNA of the CDR3 is TGTGCCTGGAGTCAGACCGGGGGAGAGACCCAGTACTTC. Amino acid sequence: CAWSQTGGETQYF. The full variable domain, rest sourced from reference TRBV30 and TRBJ2-5, is SQTIHQWPATLVQPVGSPLSLECTVEGTSNPNLYWYRQAAGRGLQLLFYSVGIGQISSEVPQNLSASRPQDRQFILSSKKLLLSDSGFYLCAWSQTGGETQYFGPGTRLLVL.

This clone came up once. The J gene is TRBJ2-7, the V gene TRBV7-2, with D perhaps assigned TRBD1 or TRBD2 (7 bases each). This CDR3 comprises 15 residues. Trimming cost V 2 bases and J 2 bases, with 13 bases left between them. Germline-derived CDR1 and CDR2 are SGHTA and FQGNSA. CDR3: CASSLSGGGAYEQYF. DNA for the CDR3: TGTGCCAGCAGCTTATCAGGGGGAGGGGCCTACGAGCAGTACTTC.

The table lists this clone with a few counts. This chain uses TRBV18 with TRBJ1-1; the D is unclear. Germline values: CDR1 KGHSH, CDR2 LQKENI. This CDR3 has 14 residues. The V and J ends lost 0 bases and 1 base respectively, with 6 bases between them. The CDR3 protein is CASSPPTTNTEAFF. CDR3 nucleotides: TGTGCCAGCTCACCACCTACAACGAACACTGAAGCTTTCTTT.

The rearrangement links TRBV2 to TRBJ2-6; 7 bases are a match to TRBD1. J was trimmed by 2 bases and V by 6 bases; bases with no gene match: 4. Germline values: CDR1 SNHLY, CDR2 FYNNEI. CDR3 length equals 15 residues. The CDR3 sequence is CASSQDRAGANVLTF. CDR3 in DNA: TGTGCCAGCAGCCAAGACAGGGCTGGGGCCAACGTCCTGACTTTC.

The gene calls are TRBV4-1 and TRBJ1-5, with D possibly TRBD1 on 5 matching bases. The CDR3 runs 15 residues. Germline CDR1 is MGHRA and CDR2 is YSYEKL. V lost 1 base, J lost 6 bases, and 13 bases lay in between. CDR3: CASSQVGGDGQPQHF. CDR3 bases: TGCGCCAGCAGCCAAGTCGGAGGGGACGGTCAGCCCCAGCATTTT.

The V gene is TRBV29-1, the J gene TRBJ1-2; possible D gene TRBD1, 5 bases. Trimming cost V 7 bases and J 1 base, with 22 bases left between them. The CDR3 consists of 16 residues. The germline V gene encodes CDR1 SQVTM and CDR2 ANQGSEA. This CDR3 reads CSAAWGLVPDNYGYTF. The CDR3, as DNA: TGCAGCGCCGCTTGGGGGTTGGTTCCCGATAACTATGGCTACACCTTC.

The CDR3 DNA follows: TGCAGCGTTGAGTCGGGCTTGAACACTGAAGCTTTCTTT. Translation gives CSVESGLNTEAFF. The gene calls are TRBV29-1 and TRBJ1-1; D uncertain. Germline loops: CDR1 SQVTM, CDR2 ANQGSEA. Trimming took 3 bases from V and 0 from J, leaving 8 bases between them. The length of the CDR3 is 13 residues.

This chain links TRBV5-1 with TRBJ2-7, with TRBD1 matching 7 bases. From germline, CDR1 is SGHRS and CDR2 YFSETQ. The CDR3 consists of 12 residues. The J segment lost 7 bases and the V segment lost 0 bases, leaving 1 base of the junction unmatched. Here the CDR3 DNA reads TGCGCCAGCAGCTTGGGGGACAGAGAGCAGTACTTC. Translated: CASSLGDREQYF.

The chain joins TRBV7-2 to TRBJ1-2; no reliable D call. This CDR3 has 13 amino acids. The germline gives CDR1 SGHTA, CDR2 FQGNSA. The germline V and J ends were trimmed by 2 bases and 3 bases, with 7 bases remaining between them. CDR3 coding DNA: TGTGCCAGCAGCTTATCCTTTGACTATGGCTACACCTTC. Protein: CASSLSFDYGYTF.

The rearrangement joins TRBV2 to TRBJ2-5; D not certain. Trimming left V 6 bases short and J 4 bases short, with 9 bases between. CDR3 length: 12 residues. CDR1 SNHLY and CDR2 FYNNEI come from the germline V gene. CDR3 coding DNA: TGTGCCAGCAGGGCCCTTACAGAGACCCAGTACTTC. Its protein product is CASRALTETQYF.

The gene calls are TRBV29-1 and TRBJ2-1; the D call may be TRBD1 or TRBD2 (5 bases each). CDR1 is SQVTM and CDR2 is ANQGSEA in the germline V gene. V lost 4 bases to trimming and J lost 1 base, with 11 bases between them. CDR3 length: 14 residues. The CDR3 protein is CSVAGTSSYNEQFF. DNA for the CDR3: TGCAGCGTTGCTGGGACCAGTTCCTACAATGAGCAGTTCTTC.